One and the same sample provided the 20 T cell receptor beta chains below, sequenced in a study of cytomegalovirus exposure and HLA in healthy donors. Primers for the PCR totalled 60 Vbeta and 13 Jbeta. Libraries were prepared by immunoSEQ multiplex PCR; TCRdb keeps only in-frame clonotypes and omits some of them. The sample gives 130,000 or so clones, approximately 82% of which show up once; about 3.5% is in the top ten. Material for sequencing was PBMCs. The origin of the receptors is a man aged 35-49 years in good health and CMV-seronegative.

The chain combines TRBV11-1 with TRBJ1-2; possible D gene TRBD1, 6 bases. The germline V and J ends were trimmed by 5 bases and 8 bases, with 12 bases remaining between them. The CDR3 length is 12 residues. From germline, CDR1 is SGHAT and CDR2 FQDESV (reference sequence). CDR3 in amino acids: CASSQEGHGYTF. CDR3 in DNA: TGTGCCAGCAGCCAAGAGGGACACGGCTACACCTTC.

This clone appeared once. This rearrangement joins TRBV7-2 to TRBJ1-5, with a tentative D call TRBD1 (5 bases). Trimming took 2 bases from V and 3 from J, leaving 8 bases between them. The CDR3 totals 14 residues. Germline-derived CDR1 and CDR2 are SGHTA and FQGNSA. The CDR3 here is CASSLLGVNQPQHF. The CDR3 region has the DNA TGTGCCAGCAGCTTATTAGGGGTCAATCAGCCCCAGCATTTT.

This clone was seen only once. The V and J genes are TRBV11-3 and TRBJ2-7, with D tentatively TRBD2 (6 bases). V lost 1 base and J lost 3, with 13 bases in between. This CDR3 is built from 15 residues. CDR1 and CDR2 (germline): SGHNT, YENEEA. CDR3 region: CASSLGQGGDYEQYF. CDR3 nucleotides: TGTGCCAGCAGCTTAGGGCAGGGAGGCGACTACGAGCAGTACTTC.

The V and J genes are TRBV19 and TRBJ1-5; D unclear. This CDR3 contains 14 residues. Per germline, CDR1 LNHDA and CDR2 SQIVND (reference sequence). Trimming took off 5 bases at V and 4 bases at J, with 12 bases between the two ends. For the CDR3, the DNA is TGTGCCAGTAGTGCTCTGAGGGTAAATCAGCCCCAGCATTTT. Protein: CASSALRVNQPQHF.

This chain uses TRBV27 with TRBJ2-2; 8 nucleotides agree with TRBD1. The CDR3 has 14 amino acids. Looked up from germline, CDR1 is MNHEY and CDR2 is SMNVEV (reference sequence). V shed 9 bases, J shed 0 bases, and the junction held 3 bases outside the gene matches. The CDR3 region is CASTGGSNTGELFF. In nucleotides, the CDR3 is TGTGCCAGTACAGGGGGATCGAACACCGGGGAGCTGTTTTTT.

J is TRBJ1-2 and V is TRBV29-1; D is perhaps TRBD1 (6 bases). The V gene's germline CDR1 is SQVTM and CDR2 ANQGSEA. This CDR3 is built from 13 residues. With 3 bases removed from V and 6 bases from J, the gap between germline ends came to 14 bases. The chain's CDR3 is CSVELTGFHGYTF. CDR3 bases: TGCAGCGTTGAGCTCACAGGGTTTCATGGCTACACCTTC.

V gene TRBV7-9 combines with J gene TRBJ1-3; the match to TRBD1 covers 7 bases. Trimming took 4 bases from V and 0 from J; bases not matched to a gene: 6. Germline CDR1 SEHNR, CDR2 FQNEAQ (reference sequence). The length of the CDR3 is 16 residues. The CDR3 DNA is TGTGCCAGCAGCTCAGGGGGAGCCAGCTCTGGAAACACCATATATTTT. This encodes CASSSGGASSGNTIYF.

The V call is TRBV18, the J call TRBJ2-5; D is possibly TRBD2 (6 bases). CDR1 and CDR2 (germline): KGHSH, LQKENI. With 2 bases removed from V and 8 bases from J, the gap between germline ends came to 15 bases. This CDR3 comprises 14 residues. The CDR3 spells CASSPNPAGSTQYF. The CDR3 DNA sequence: TGTGCCAGCTCACCAAACCCCGCGGGGTCCACCCAGTACTTC. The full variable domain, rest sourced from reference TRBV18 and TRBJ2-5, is NAGVMQNPRHLVRRRGQEARLRCSPMKGHSHVYWYRQLPEEGLKFMVYLQKENIIDESGMPKERFSAEFPKEGPSILRIQQVVRGDSAAYFCASSPNPAGSTQYFGPGTRLLVL.

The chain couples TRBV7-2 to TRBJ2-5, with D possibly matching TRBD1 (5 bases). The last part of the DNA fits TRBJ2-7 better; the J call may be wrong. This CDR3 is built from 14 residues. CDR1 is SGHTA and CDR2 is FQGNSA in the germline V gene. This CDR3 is CASSPETAEYEQYF. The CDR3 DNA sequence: TGTGCCAGCAGCCCAGAGACAGCCGAATACGAGCAGTACTTC.

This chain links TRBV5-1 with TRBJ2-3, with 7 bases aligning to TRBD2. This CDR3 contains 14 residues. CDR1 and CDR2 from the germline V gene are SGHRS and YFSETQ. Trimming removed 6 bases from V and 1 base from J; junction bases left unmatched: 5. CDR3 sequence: CASTLAGGTDTQYF. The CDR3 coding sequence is TGCGCCAGCACCCTGGCGGGGGGCACAGATACGCAGTATTTT.

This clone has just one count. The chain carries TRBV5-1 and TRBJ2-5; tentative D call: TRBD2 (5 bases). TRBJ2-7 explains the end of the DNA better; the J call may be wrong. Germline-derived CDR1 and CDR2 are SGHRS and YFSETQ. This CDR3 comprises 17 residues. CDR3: CASSRGGWDEDSYEQYF. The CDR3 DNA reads TGCGCCAGCAGCCGGGGTGGGTGGGATGAGGACTCCTACGAGCAGTACTTC.

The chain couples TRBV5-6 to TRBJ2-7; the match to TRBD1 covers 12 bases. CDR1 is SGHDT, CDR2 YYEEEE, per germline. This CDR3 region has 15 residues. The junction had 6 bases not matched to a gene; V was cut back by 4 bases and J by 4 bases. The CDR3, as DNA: TGTGCCAGCAGCCCGGGGACAGGGGGCAATTACGAGCAGTACTTC. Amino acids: CASSPGTGGNYEQYF.

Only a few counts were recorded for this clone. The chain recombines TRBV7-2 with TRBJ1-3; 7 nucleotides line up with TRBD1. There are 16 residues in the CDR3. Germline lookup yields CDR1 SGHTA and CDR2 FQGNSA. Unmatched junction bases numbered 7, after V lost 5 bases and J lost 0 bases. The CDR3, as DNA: TGTGCCAGCAGCGGGCGACAGGGACTCTCTGGAAACACCATATATTTT. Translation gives CASSGRQGLSGNTIYF.

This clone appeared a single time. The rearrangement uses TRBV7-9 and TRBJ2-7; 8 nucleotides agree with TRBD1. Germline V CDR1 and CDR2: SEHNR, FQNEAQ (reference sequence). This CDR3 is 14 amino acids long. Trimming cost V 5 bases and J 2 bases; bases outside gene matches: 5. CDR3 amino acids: CASSDSDRAYEQYF. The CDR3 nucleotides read TGTGCCAGCAGCGATTCGGACAGGGCCTACGAGCAGTACTTC. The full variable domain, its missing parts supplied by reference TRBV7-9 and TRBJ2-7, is DTGVSQNPRHKITKRGQNVTFRCDPISEHNRLYWYRQTLGQGPEFLTYFQNEAQLEKSRLLSDRFSAERPKGSFSTLEIQRTEQGDSAMYLCASSDSDRAYEQYFGPGTRLTVT.

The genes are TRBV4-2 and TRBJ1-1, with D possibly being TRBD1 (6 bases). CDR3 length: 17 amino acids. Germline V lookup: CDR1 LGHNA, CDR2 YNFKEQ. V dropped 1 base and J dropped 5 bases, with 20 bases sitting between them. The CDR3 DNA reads TGTGCCAGCAGCCAAGTCGGAGCAACAGGGTTTTTGACTGAAGCTTTCTTT. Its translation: CASSQVGATGFLTEAFF.

For the CDR3, the DNA is TGTGCCAGCACCTTCGGAGTTGGCCAGCCCCAGCATTTT. Protein: CASTFGVGQPQHF. The gene calls are TRBV7-9 and TRBJ1-5; no reliable D call. The CDR3 totals 13 residues. The V end was cut by 7 bases, the J end by 7 bases, with 14 bases between. The V gene's germline CDR1 is SEHNR and CDR2 FQNEAQ (reference sequence).

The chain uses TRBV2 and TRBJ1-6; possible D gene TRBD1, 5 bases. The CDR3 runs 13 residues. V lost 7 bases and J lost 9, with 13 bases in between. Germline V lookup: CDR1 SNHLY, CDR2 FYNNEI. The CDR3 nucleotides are TGTGCCAGCATGTTGGGGACTATTTCACCCCTCCACTTT. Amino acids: CASMLGTISPLHF. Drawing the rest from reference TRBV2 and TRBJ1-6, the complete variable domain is EPEVTQTPSHQVTQMGQEVILRCVPISNHLYFYWYRQILGQKVEFLVSFYNNEISEKSEIFDDQFSVERPDGSNFTLKIRSTKLEDSAMYFCASMLGTISPLHFGNGTRLTVT.

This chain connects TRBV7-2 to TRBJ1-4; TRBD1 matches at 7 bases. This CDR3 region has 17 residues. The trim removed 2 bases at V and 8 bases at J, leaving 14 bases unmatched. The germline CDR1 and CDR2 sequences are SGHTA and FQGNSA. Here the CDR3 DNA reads TGTGCCAGCAGCTTAAATAGGGTTGGGGCAGGGGGGGAAAAACTGTTTTTT. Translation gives CASSLNRVGAGGEKLFF.

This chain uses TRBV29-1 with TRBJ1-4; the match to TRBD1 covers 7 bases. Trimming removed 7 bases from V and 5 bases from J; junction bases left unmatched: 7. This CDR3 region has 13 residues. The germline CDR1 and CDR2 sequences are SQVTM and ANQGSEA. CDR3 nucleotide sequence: TGCAGCGCAACCGGGACAGACAATGAAAAACTGTTTTTT. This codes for CSATGTDNEKLFF. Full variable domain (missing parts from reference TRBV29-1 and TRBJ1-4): SAVISQKPSRDICQRGTSLTIQCQVDSQVTMMFWYRQQPGQSLTLIATANQGSEATYESGFVIDKFPISRPNLTFSTLTVSNMSPEDSSIYLCSATGTDNEKLFFGSGTQLSVL.

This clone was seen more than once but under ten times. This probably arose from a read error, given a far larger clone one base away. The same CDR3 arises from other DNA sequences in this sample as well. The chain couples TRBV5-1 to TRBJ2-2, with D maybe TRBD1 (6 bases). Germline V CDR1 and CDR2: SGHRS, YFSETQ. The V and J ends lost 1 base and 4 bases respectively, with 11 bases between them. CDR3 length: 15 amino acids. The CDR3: CASSLPGQITGELFF. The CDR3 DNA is TGCGCCAGCAGCTTGCCCGGACAGATCACCGGGGAGCTGTTTTTT.